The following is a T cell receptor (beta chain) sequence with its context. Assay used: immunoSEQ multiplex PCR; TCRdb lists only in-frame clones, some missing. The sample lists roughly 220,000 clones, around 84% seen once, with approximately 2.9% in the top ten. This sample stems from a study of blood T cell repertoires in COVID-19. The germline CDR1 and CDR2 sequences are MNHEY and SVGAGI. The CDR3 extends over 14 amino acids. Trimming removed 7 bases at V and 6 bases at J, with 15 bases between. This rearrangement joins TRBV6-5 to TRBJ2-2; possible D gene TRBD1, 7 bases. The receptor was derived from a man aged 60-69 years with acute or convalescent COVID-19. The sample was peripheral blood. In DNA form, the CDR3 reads TGTGCCAGCAACGGTCAGGGGGGAGCCGGGGAGCTGTTTTTT. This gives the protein CASNGQGGAGELFF.